Listed below are T cell receptor beta chains from one sample, sequenced in a study of blood T cell repertoires in COVID-19. The repertoire was sequenced with immunoSEQ multiplex PCR; TCRdb's copy has only in-frame clones and lacks some. In the table there are tens of thousands of clones, around 87% of which are singletons. Sequenced: peripheral blood. These receptors were collected from a man aged 50 to 59 with active COVID-19. CDR3s include the opening cysteine and the closing phenylalanine or tryptophan. Fields, in order: J gene, V gene, clone size, CDR3 protein. Only part of the rows carry a size: once, few, many, or a class if the clone is expanded.

J gene: TRBJ1-6; V gene: TRBV4-3; clone size: once; CDR3 protein: CASSLGTVHPGTLHF
J gene: TRBJ2-3; V gene: TRBV6-2/TRBV6-3; clone size: -; CDR3 protein: CASSYPGLAGGISTDTQYF
J gene: TRBJ2-7; V gene: TRBV7-2; clone size: -; CDR3 protein: CASSLLGPRLAPREQYF
J gene: TRBJ1-2; V gene: TRBV28; clone size: -; CDR3 protein: CATQTGQAGGYTF
J gene: TRBJ2-7; V gene: TRBV11-2; clone size: -; CDR3 protein: CASLSGGRQYF
J gene: TRBJ1-2; V gene: TRBV19; clone size: -; CDR3 protein: CASRTGSTSGYTF
J gene: TRBJ2-3; V gene: TRBV18; clone size: -; CDR3 protein: CASSPIRLAENTDTQYF
J gene: TRBJ1-2; V gene: TRBV25-1; clone size: -; CDR3 protein: CASSETSSNYGYTF
J gene: TRBJ2-5; V gene: TRBV12-2; clone size: few; CDR3 protein: CASRPSTGGARKTQYF
J gene: TRBJ2-3; V gene: TRBV7-3; clone size: -; CDR3 protein: CASSLTRQADTQYF
J gene: TRBJ2-7; V gene: TRBV5-1; clone size: -; CDR3 protein: CASSLVGQGYEQYF
J gene: TRBJ1-4; V gene: TRBV5-1; clone size: -; CDR3 protein: CASRPGQGREKLFF
J gene: TRBJ2-1; V gene: TRBV19; clone size: -; CDR3 protein: CASIPGTSGGTQFF
J gene: TRBJ2-2; V gene: TRBV19; clone size: -; CDR3 protein: CASKGRGSGELFF
J gene: TRBJ2-7; V gene: TRBV15; clone size: -; CDR3 protein: CATSRDQGLSYEQYF
J gene: TRBJ2-7; V gene: TRBV4-3; clone size: few; CDR3 protein: CASSQETSRTGIPYEQYF
J gene: TRBJ2-7; V gene: TRBV6-5; clone size: -; CDR3 protein: CASRSRGEQYF
J gene: TRBJ1-1; V gene: TRBV5-1; clone size: -; CDR3 protein: CASSLGQMKSEAFF
J gene: TRBJ2-7; V gene: TRBV28; clone size: -; CDR3 protein: CASSITDRERTYEQYF
J gene: TRBJ2-1; V gene: TRBV5-1; clone size: -; CDR3 protein: CASSEGQNFLPSYNEQFF
J gene: TRBJ1-6; V gene: TRBV28; clone size: -; CDR3 protein: CASSDSGFTLNSPLHF
J gene: TRBJ2-2; V gene: TRBV4-3; clone size: -; CDR3 protein: CASSQGIGSTGELFF
J gene: TRBJ2-1; V gene: TRBV4-2; clone size: -; CDR3 protein: CASSRIARRIDYNEQFF
J gene: TRBJ2-7; V gene: TRBV5-1; clone size: -; CDR3 protein: CASSLGGQSYEQYF
J gene: TRBJ2-7; V gene: TRBV7-9; clone size: -; CDR3 protein: CASSDGTGYSYEQYF
J gene: TRBJ1-1; V gene: TRBV10-3; clone size: once; CDR3 protein: CAISESSTADSEAFF
J gene: TRBJ1-1; V gene: TRBV3-1/TRBV3-2; clone size: few; CDR3 protein: CASSQVRTGKAEAFF
J gene: TRBJ2-1; V gene: TRBV5-1; clone size: -; CDR3 protein: CASSFTGTGENEQFF
J gene: TRBJ2-7; V gene: TRBV3-1/TRBV3-2; clone size: -; CDR3 protein: CASSQFEETDAYEQYF
J gene: TRBJ1-1; V gene: TRBV4-1; clone size: -; CDR3 protein: CASSHIPGEPEAFF
J gene: TRBJ2-2; V gene: TRBV4-3; clone size: -; CDR3 protein: CASSPALAVNTGELFF
J gene: TRBJ2-1; V gene: TRBV5-1; clone size: -; CDR3 protein: CASSLKLGGNYNEQFF
J gene: TRBJ1-1; V gene: TRBV19; clone size: -; CDR3 protein: CASSTTRGLGNTEAFF
J gene: TRBJ1-6; V gene: TRBV15; clone size: -; CDR3 protein: CATSRDKGAAPLHF
J gene: TRBJ1-4; V gene: TRBV5-4; clone size: -; CDR3 protein: CASSLRATNEKLFF
J gene: TRBJ1-2; V gene: TRBV3-1/TRBV3-2; clone size: -; CDR3 protein: CASSRSGQSNYGYTF
J gene: TRBJ2-7; V gene: TRBV3-1/TRBV3-2; clone size: -; CDR3 protein: CASSQGVGRQYF